One and the same sample provided the 9 T cell receptor beta chains below, sequenced in a study of identical twins. TCRdb redid the calling of the 5' RACE reads with MiXCR, one entry per CDR3 protein. Of fewer than 250,000 distinct CDR3 sequences in the sample, around 8.1% were seen once. A further study also used this sample, focusing on yellow fever vaccine responses in identical twins.

Sequencing was done on a sample of memory (CD45RO+) T cells sorted from blood. The receptors stem from a woman aged 18-30 years in good health.

This clonotype has a count of ten or more. J is TRBJ2-5 and V is TRBV20-1, with D maybe TRBD2 (6 bases). The CDR3 covers 13 residues. The ends were cut back, 0 bases at V and 9 bases at J, with 14 bases in the middle. Looked up from germline, CDR1 is DFQATT and CDR2 is SNEGSKA (reference sequence). Here the CDR3 DNA reads TGCAGTGCTAGAGACCCCGGGAGTGCGGCCCAGTACTTC. Translation gives CSARDPGSAAQYF.

The rearrangement uses TRBV27 and TRBJ2-5; no reliable D call. V gave up 5 bases and J gave up 4 bases, with 11 bases separating them. This CDR3 region has 13 residues. Germline V gene data show CDR1 as MNHEY and CDR2 as SMNVEV (reference sequence). The CDR3 bases are TGTGCCAGCAGTCCCCGTTGGGGAGAGACCCAGTACTTC. Translated: CASSPRWGETQYF.

This clonotype occurred a few times. The chain is built from TRBV7-2 and TRBJ2-3; D unclear. Trimming cost V 2 bases and J 1 base, with 7 bases left between them. Germline lookup yields CDR1 SGHTA and CDR2 FQGNSA. There are 14 residues in the CDR3. The CDR3 loop reads CASSLSRGTDTQYF. The CDR3 coding sequence is TGTGCCAGCAGCTTATCTAGAGGCACAGATACGCAGTATTTT.

The genes are TRBV18 and TRBJ1-1; no clear D gene. This CDR3 is 13 amino acids long. Between the trimmed V and J ends, which lost 3 bases and 4 bases, there was a span of 9 bases. Germline values: CDR1 KGHSH, CDR2 LQKENI. CDR3 protein: CASSPDPTTEAFF. CDR3 DNA sequence: TGTGCCAGCTCACCGGACCCTACCACTGAAGCTTTCTTT.

This clonotype has just a few counts. V is TRBV4-3 and J is TRBJ2-4, with 7 bases that match TRBD1. After removal of 1 base from V and 3 bases from J, the junction contained 6 bases not matched to a gene. The germline CDR1 and CDR2 sequences are LGHNA and YSLEER. The CDR3 spans 16 residues. Written as DNA, the CDR3 is TGCGCCAGCAGCCAAGTTTGGGGACAGATCAAAAACATTCAGTACTTC. Its protein is CASSQVWGQIKNIQYF.

This clonotype was seen repeatedly, ten times or more. This chain connects TRBV4-2 to TRBJ2-1; unclear D gene. Germline-derived CDR1 and CDR2 are LGHNA and YNFKEQ. The CDR3 is 11 amino acids. The ends were cut back, 0 bases at V and 10 bases at J, with 4 bases in the middle. The CDR3 region is CASSQETEQFF. CDR3 bases: TGTGCCAGCAGCCAAGAAACAGAGCAGTTCTTC.

This chain connects TRBV27 to TRBJ2-1, with 12 bases aligning to TRBD2. Losses at the gene ends were 0 bases for V and 6 bases for J; bases not matched to a gene: 3. The CDR3 is made up of 16 amino acids. Germline V gives CDR1 MNHEY, CDR2 SMNVEV (reference sequence). CDR3 sequence reads: CASSLSRLAGANEQFF. In nucleotides, the CDR3 is TGTGCCAGCAGTTTATCTAGACTAGCGGGAGCCAATGAGCAGTTCTTC.

The chain is built from TRBV12-3 or TRBV12-4 and TRBJ2-1; 7 bases are shared with TRBD2. The CDR3 contains 11 residues. V dropped 6 bases and J dropped 10; count of bases not matched to a gene: 3. The CDR3 coding sequence is TGTGCCAGCAGACTGGGAGGGGAGCAGTTCTTC. Translated: CASRLGGEQFF.

This clonotype was found a few times. V gene TRBV5-1 combines with J gene TRBJ2-5, with 10 bases aligning to TRBD2. This CDR3 contains 17 residues. V trimming: 4 bases; J trimming: 5 bases; junction bases outside the gene matches: 14. The V gene's germline CDR1 is SGHRS and CDR2 YFSETQ. The CDR3 here is CASSASALAGVGETQYF. Written as DNA, the CDR3 is TGCGCCAGCAGCGCCTCAGCCCTAGCGGGAGTTGGCGAGACCCAGTACTTC.